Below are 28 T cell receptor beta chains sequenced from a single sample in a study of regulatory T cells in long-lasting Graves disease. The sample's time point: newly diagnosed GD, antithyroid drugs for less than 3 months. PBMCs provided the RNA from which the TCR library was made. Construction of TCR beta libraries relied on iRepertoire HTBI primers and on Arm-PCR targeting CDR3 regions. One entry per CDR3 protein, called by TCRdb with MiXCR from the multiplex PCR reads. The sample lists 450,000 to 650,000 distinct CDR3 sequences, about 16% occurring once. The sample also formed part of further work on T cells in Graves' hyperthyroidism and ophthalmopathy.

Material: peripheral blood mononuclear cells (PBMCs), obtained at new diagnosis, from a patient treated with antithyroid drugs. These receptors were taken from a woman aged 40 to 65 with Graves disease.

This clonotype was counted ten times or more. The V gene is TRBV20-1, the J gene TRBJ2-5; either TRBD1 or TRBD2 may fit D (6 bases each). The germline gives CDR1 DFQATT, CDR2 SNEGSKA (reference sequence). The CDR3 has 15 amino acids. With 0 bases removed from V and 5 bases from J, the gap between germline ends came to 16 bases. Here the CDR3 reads CSARDYRGPGETQYF. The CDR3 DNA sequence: TGCAGTGCTAGAGATTATCGGGGGCCAGGGGAGACCCAGTACTTC.

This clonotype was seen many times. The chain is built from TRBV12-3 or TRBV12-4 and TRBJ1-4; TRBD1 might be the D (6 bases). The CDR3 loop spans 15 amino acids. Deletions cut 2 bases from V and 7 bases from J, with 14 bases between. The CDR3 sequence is CASSLNWGRGEKLFF. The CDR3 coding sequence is TGTGCCAGCAGTTTAAACTGGGGGCGCGGTGAAAAACTGTTTTTT.

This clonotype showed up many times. In nucleotides, the CDR3 is TGTGCCAGCAGCTTAGGAGGACGGTCGAACACTGAAGCTTTCTTT. This translates into CASSLGGRSNTEAFF. The gene calls are TRBV7-2 and TRBJ1-1; no clear D. V lost 1 base, J lost 1 base, and 10 bases lay in between. This CDR3 comprises 15 residues. Per the germline V gene, CDR1 is SGHTA and CDR2 is FQGNSA. Drawing the rest from reference TRBV7-2 and TRBJ1-1, the complete variable domain is GAGVSQSPSNKVTEKGKDVELRCDPISGHTALYWYRQSLGQGLEFLIYFQGNSAPDKSGLPSDRFSAERTGGSVSTLTIQRTQQEDSAVYLCASSLGGRSNTEAFFGQGTRLTVV.

The CDR3 bases are TGTGCCTGGACTAGCGGGGGAGGCGATGAGCAGTTCTTC. Encoded protein: CAWTSGGGDEQFF. The rearrangement uses TRBV30 and TRBJ2-1; 10 bases line up with TRBD2. The length of the CDR3 is 13 residues. Trimming took 4 bases from V and 8 from J; bases not matched to a gene: 5. Germline V lookup: CDR1 GTSNPN, CDR2 SVGIG (reference sequence).

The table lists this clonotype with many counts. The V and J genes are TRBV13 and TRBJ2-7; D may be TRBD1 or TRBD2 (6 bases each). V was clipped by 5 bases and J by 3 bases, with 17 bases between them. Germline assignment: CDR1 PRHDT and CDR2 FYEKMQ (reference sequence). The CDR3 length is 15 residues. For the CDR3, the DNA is TGTGCCAGCAGCCAAAGGGGGGACCTCAGCTACGAGCAGTACTTC. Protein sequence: CASSQRGDLSYEQYF.

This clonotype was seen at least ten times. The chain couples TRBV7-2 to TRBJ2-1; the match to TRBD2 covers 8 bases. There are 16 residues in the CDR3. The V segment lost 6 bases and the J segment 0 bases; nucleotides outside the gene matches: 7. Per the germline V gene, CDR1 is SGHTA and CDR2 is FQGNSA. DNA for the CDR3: TGTGCCAGCAGTCGGGGGGGCAGCCTCTCCTACAATGAGCAGTTCTTC. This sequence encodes CASSRGGSLSYNEQFF.

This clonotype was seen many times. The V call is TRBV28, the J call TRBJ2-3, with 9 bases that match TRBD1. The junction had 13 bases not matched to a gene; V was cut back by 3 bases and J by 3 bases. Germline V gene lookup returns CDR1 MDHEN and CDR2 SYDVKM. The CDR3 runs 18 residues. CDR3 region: CASSFLLGRDRETDTQYF. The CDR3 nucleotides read TGTGCCAGCAGTTTCTTGCTCGGGCGGGACAGGGAAACAGATACGCAGTATTTT.

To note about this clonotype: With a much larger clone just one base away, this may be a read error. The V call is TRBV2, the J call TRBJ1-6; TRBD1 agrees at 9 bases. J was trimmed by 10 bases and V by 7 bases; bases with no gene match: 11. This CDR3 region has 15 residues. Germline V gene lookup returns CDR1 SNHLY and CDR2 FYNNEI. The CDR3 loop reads CASTVGTGSRSPLHF. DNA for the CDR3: TGTGCCAGCACCGTGGGGACAGGGTCCAGATCACCCCTCCACTTT.

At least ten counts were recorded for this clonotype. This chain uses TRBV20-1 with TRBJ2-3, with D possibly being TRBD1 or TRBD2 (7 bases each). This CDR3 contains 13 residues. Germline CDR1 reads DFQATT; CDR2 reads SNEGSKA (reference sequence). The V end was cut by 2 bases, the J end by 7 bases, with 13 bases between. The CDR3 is CSARKGGGHTQYF. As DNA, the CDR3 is TGCAGTGCTAGAAAGGGAGGGGGCCATACGCAGTATTTT.

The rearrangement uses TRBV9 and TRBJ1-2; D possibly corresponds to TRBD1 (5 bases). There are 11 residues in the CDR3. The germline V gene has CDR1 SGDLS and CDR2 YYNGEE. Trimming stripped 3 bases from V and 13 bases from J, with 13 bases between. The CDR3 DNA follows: TGTGCCAGCAGCGCCGACAGAGGCGTCACCTTC. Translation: CASSADRGVTF.

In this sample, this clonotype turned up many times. The CDR3 DNA reads TGTGCCAGCAGCCCAACGGGAGGGATGGGCACTGAAGCTTTCTTT. Translating gives CASSPTGGMGTEAFF. This chain connects TRBV3-1 to TRBJ1-1; D is uncertain. V lost 4 bases to trimming and J lost 4 bases, with 16 bases between them. CDR3 length: 15 residues. CDR1 is LGHDT, CDR2 YNNKEL, per germline (reference sequence).

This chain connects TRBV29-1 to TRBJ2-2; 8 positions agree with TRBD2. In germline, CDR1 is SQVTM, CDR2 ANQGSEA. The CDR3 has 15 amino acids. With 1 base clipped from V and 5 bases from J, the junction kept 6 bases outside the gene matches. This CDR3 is CSVEGGLARTGELFF. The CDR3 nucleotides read TGCAGCGTTGAAGGCGGACTAGCAAGGACCGGGGAGCTGTTTTTT.

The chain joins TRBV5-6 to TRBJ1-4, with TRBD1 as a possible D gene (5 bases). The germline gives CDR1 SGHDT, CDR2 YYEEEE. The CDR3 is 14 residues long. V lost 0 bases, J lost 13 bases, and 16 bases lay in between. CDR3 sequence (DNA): TGTGCCAGCAGCTTGGGGCTGGGGGATAGTGGACTGTTTTTT. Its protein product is CASSLGLGDSGLFF.

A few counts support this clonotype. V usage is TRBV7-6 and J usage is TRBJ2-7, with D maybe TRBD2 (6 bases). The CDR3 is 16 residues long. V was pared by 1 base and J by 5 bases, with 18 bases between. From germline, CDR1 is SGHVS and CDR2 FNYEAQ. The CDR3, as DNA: TGTGCCAGCAGCTTAGAGTTAGGGGAGCGGGCCCACGAGCAGTACTTC. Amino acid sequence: CASSLELGERAHEQYF.

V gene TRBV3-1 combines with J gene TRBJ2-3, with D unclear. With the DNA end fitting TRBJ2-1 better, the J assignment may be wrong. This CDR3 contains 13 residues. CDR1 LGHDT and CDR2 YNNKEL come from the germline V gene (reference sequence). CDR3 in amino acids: CASSPGPLGEQFF. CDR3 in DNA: TGTGCCAGCAGCCCGGGCCCCCTCGGTGAGCAGTTCTTC.

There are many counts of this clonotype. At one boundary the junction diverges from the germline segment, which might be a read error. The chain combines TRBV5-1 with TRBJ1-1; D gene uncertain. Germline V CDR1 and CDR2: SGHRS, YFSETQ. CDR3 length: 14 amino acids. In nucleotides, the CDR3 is TGTGCCAGCGGTGGAGGCGGGATGAACACTGAAGCTTTCTTT. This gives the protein CASGGGGMNTEAFF.

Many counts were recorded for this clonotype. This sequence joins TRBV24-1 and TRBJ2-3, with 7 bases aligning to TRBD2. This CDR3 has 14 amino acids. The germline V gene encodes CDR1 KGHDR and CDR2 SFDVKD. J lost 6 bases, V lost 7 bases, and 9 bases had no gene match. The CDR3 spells CATRSSGPDDTQYF. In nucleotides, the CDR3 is TGTGCCACCAGGTCTAGCGGTCCAGATGATACGCAGTATTTT.

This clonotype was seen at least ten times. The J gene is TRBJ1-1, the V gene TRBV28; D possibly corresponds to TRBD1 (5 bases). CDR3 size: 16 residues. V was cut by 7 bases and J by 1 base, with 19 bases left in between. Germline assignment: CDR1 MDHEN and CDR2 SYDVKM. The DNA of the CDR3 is TGTGCCAGCAACCCACTGACAGACACCCCGAACACTGAAGCTTTCTTT. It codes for CASNPLTDTPNTEAFF.

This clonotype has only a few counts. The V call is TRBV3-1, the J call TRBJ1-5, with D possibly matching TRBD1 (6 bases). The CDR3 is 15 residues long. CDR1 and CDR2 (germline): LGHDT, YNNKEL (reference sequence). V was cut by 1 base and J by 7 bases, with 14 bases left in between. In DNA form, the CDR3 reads TGTGCCAGCAGCCAAGGTGGCAGGGGCTTACAGCCCCAGCATTTT. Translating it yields CASSQGGRGLQPQHF.

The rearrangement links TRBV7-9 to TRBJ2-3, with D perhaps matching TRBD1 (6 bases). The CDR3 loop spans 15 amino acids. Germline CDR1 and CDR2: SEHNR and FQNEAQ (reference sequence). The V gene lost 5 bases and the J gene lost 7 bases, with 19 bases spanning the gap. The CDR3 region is CASSALAGVTNTQYF. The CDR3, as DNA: TGTGCCAGCAGCGCCTTGGCAGGGGTTACGAATACGCAGTATTTT.

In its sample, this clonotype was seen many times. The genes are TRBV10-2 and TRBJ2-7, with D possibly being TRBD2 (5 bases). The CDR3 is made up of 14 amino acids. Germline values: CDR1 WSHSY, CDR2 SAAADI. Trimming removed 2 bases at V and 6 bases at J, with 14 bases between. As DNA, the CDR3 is TGCGCCAGCAGTGAGAGCGGCGGGCCCCGCGAGCAGTACTTC. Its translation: CASSESGGPREQYF.

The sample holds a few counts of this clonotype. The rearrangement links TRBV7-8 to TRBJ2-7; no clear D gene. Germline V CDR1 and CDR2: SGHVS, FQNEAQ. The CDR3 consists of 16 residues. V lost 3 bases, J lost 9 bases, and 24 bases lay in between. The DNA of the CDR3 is TGTGCCAGCAGCTTCGCGAAGGCCAGTTGGACGATCAGGCAGTACTTC. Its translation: CASSFAKASWTIRQYF.

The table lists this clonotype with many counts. CDR3 protein: CASSQVVNTEAFF. The CDR3 DNA is TGTGCCAGCAGCCAAGTGGTGAACACTGAAGCTTTCTTT. The chain is built from TRBV3-1 and TRBJ1-1; no clear D. The CDR3 loop spans 13 amino acids. V was cut by 1 base and J by 0 bases, with 3 bases left in between. The germline V gene has CDR1 LGHDT and CDR2 YNNKEL (reference sequence).

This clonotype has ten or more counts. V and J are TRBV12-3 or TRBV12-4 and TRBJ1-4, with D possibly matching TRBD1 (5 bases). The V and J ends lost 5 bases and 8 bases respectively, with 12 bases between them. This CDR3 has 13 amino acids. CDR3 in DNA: TGTGCCAGCAGTCCCCGGGGGGGGGAAAAACTGTTTTTT. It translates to CASSPRGGEKLFF.

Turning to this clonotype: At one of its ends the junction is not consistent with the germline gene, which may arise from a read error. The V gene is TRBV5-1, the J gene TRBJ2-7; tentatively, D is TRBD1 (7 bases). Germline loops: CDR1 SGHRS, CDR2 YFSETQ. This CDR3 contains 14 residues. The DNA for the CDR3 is TGTGCCAGCAGCCGCGGGACAGAGCACTACGAGCAGTACTTC. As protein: CASSRGTEHYEQYF.

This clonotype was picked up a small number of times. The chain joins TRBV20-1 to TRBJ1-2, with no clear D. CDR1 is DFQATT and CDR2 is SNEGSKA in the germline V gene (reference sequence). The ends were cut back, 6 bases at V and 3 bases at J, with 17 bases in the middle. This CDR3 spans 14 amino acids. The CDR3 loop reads CSAYGPGRDYGYTF. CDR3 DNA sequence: TGCAGTGCCTACGGGCCTGGTAGGGACTATGGCTACACCTTC.

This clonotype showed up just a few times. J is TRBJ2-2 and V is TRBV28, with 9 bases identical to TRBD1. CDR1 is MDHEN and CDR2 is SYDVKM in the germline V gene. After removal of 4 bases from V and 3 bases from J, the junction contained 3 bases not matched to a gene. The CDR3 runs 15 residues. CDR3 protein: CASSSQGADTGELFF. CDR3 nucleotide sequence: TGTGCCAGCAGTTCACAGGGGGCGGACACCGGGGAGCTGTTTTTT.

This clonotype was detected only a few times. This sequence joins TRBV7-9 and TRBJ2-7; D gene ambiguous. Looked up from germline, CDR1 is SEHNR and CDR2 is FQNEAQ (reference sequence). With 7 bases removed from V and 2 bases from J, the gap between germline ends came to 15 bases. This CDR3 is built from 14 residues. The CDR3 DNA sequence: TGTGCCAGCACCTCCCCTCTGGCCACCTACGAGCAGTACTTC. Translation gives CASTSPLATYEQYF.